A selection of T cell receptor beta chains follows, all from one sample in a study of vaccination effects on CD4 cells after COVID-19. Their antigens remain unidentified. The repertoire was sequenced with immunoSEQ multiplex PCR; TCRdb's copy has only in-frame clones and lacks some. The sample carries tens of thousands of clones, under 85% recorded once. Sequencing was performed on CD4+ T cells from PBMCs cultured with a peptide pool, taken before COVID-19 vaccination. The receptor source for this set is a human donor who had a prior SARS-CoV-2 infection. CDR3s include the opening cysteine and the closing phenylalanine or tryptophan. A D gene is named only where the DNA matches it firmly. Only part of the rows carry a size: once, few, many, or a class if the clone is expanded.

V	J	D	size	DNA	CDR3
TRBV6-2/TRBV6-3	TRBJ1-2	.	few	TGTGCCAGCAGTTATTTTGGACGGAACCTCTATGGCTACACCTTC	CASSYFGRNLYGYTF
TRBV5-1	TRBJ2-6	.	.	TGCGCCAGCACGACATTATACTCTGGGGCCAACGTCCTGACTTTC	CASTTLYSGANVLTF
TRBV14	TRBJ2-5	.	.	TGTGCCAGCAGCCCCGGGCGACAAGAGACCCAGTACTTC	CASSPGRQETQYF
TRBV7-9	TRBJ1-2	.	.	TGTGCCAGCAGCCTGGCGGGCTATGGCTACACCTTC	CASSLAGYGYTF
TRBV5-8	TRBJ2-5	TRBD2	.	TGTGCCAGCAGCTTAGGGACTAGCGGGAGGTTGGATGAGACCCAGTACTTC	CASSLGTSGRLDETQYF
TRBV7-2	TRBJ2-7	TRBD2	.	TGTGCCAGCAGCATCGAGCGGGGGCTCGAGCAGTACTTC	CASSIERGLEQYF
TRBV6-6	TRBJ2-3	TRBD2	.	TGTGCCAGCAGTTACCCCCGGGGGAGGGGCACAGATACGCAGTATTTT	CASSYPRGRGTDTQYF
TRBV18	TRBJ1-1	.	.	TGTGCCAGCTCACCGCAGAGAGGGCCTAACACTGAAGCTTTCTTT	CASSPQRGPNTEAFF
TRBV30	TRBJ1-2	.	.	TGTGCCTGGAGTCGTCAGGTCTATGGCTACACCTTC	CAWSRQVYGYTF
TRBV30	TRBJ1-6	.	.	TGTGCCTGGAGTGTACATCATAATTCACCCCTCCACTTT	CAWSVHHNSPLHF
TRBV24-1	TRBJ2-1	TRBD1	few	TGTGCCACCAGTGATTTTACGAGACAGGGGGCGCATGAGCAGTTCTTC	CATSDFTRQGAHEQFF
TRBV27	TRBJ2-5	TRBD1	few	TGTGCCAGCAGTCCCAGCCGGGCAGGGGGCGTTGGGACCCAGTACTTC	CASSPSRAGGVGTQYF
TRBV3-1/TRBV3-2	TRBJ2-1	TRBD1	.	TGTGCCAGCAGCCTCCTCCCGGGACAGGGGGTCGTTGAGCAGTTCTTC	CASSLLPGQGVVEQFF
TRBV11-3	TRBJ2-7	.	.	TGTGCCAGCAGCCCGGGCGCCGGTGAAGGCGACGAGCAGTACTTC	CASSPGAGEGDEQYF
TRBV21-1	TRBJ2-5	.	.	TGTGCCAGCAGACAACTCGGGACAGGGGGACTAGCGGGGCCCCAAGAGACCCAGTACTTC	CASRQLGTGGLAGPQETQYF
TRBV13	TRBJ2-5	.	.	TGTGCCAGCGGCCGGCGGGGATACCAAGAGACCCAGTACTTC	CASGRRGYQETQYF
TRBV5-1	TRBJ2-6	.	.	TGCGCCAGCAGCTTGGACTCCCCCCGGGCGGCTGGGGCCAACGTCCTGACTTTC	CASSLDSPRAAGANVLTF
TRBV3-1/TRBV3-2	TRBJ2-3	.	.	TGTGCCAGCAGCCAAGATGATCGCACAGATACGCAGTATTTT	CASSQDDRTDTQYF
TRBV6-1	TRBJ2-2	TRBD2	.	TGTGCCAGCAGTGAAGAATGGCTAGCGGGGGGGAGTTACGGCGGGGAGCTGTTTTTT	CASSEEWLAGGSYGGELFF
TRBV5-6	TRBJ2-1	.	.	TGTGCCAGCAGCTTGACAGGAGCTAATCTCTACAATGAGCAGTTCTTC	CASSLTGANLYNEQFF
TRBV19	TRBJ2-2	.	.	TGTGCCAGTAGTAGTGTGAGCACCGGGGAGCTGTTTTTT	CASSSVSTGELFF
TRBV19	TRBJ2-5	TRBD2	.	TGTGCCAGTAGTTCATCTAGCGGGGGCACCCAGTACTTC	CASSSSSGGTQYF
TRBV20-1	TRBJ2-3	.	.	TGCAGGCTTACTCCGGCCGGTACGCAGTATTTT	CRLTPAGTQYF
TRBV2	TRBJ1-1	TRBD1	.	TGTGCCAGCAGGCGGGACAGGCGCACTGAAGCTTTCTTT	CASRRDRRTEAFF